This T cell receptor (beta chain) was found in a study of chemoradiotherapy in HPV16-positive cancers. Study conclusions and caveats: Non-HPV-specific T cells did not expand in tumors during treatment, whereas candidate HPV-specific clones and E7-related motifs did.

Germline values: CDR1 GTSNPN, CDR2 SVGIG (reference sequence). V was shortened by 3 bases and J by 2 bases, with 5 bases between the two germline ends. CDR3 size: 11 residues. Regarding this clone: The antigen remains undetermined.

Measured with immunoSEQ multiplex PCR; TCRdb has only the in-frame clones, and not every one. In the table there are 15,000 or so clones, less than 70% of which are singletons. This sample was gathered from a patient who underwent chemoradiotherapy. The receptor's source is a human donor with HPV-associated anogenital cancer. V and J are TRBV30 and TRBJ2-7, with no clear D. Here the CDR3 reads CAWSRTYEQYF. In DNA, the CDR3 is TGTGCCTGGAGCCGGACCTACGAGCAGTACTTC. Based on the CDR3 plus reference TRBV30 and TRBJ2-7, the full variable domain is SQTIHQWPATLVQPVGSPLSLECTVEGTSNPNLYWYRQAAGRGLQLLFYSVGIGQISSEVPQNLSASRPQDRQFILSSKKLLLSDSGFYLCAWSRTYEQYFGPGTRLTVT.